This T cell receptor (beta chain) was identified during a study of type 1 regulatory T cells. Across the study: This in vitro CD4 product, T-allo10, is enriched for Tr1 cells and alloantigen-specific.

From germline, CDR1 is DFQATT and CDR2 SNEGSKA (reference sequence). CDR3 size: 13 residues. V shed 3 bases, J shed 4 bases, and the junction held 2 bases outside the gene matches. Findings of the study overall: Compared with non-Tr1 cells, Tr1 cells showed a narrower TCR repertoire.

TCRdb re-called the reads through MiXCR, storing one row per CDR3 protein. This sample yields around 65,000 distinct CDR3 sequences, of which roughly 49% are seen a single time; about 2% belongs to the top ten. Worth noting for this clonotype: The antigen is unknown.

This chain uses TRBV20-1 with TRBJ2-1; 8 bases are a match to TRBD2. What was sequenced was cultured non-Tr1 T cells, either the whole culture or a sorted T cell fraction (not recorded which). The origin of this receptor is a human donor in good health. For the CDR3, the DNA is TGCAGTGCTAGTGCGGGGGGTTACAATGAGCAGTTCTTC. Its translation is CSASAGGYNEQFF.